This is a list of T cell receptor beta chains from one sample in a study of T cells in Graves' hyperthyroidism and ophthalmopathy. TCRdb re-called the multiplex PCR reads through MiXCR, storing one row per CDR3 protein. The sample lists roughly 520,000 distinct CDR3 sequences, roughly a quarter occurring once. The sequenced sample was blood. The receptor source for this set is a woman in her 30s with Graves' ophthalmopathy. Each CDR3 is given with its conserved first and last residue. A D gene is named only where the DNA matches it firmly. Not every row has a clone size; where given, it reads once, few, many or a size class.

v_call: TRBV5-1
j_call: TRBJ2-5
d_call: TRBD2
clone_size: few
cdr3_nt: TGCGCCAGCAGCTCATTAGCGGGGAGCCAAGAGACCCAGTACTTC
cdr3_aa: CASSSLAGSQETQYF

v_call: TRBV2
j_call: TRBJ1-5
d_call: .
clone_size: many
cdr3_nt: TGTGCCAGCAGTGATATAGGGAGCAATCAGCCCCAGCATTTT
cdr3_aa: CASSDIGSNQPQHF

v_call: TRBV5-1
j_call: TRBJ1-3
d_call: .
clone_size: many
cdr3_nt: TGCGCCAGCAGCTGGACCCCGGGACAAGGAAACACCATATATTTT
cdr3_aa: CASSWTPGQGNTIYF

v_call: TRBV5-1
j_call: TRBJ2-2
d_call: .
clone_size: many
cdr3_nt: TGCGCCAGCAGCTTACAGGTCACCGGGGAGCTGTTTTTT
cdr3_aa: CASSLQVTGELFF

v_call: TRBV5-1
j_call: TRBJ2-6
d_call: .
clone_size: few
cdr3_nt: TGCGCCAGCAGCTTGGAGCCATTGCCGAAAAGGGCCAACGTCCTGACTTTC
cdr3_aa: CASSLEPLPKRANVLTF

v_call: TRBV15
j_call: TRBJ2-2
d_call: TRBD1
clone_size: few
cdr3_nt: TGTGCCACCAGCAGGACACGGACAGGGGGCAAGGCCGGGGAGCTGTTTTTT
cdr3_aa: CATSRTRTGGKAGELFF

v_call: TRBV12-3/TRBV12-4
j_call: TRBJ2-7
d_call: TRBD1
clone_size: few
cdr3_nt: TGTGCCAGCAGTTTAGTGTGGCAGGGGACAGGGGTCTACGAGCAGTACTTC
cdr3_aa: CASSLVWQGTGVYEQYF

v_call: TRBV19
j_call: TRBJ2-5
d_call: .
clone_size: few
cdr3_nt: TGTGTCAGTAGTATGTGGCAAGAGACCCAGTACTTC
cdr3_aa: CVSSMWQETQYF

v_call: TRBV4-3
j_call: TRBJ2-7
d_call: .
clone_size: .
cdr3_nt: TGCGCCAGCAGCCAAGATCCCACATATAGAGACTACGAGCAGTACTTC
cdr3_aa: CASSQDPTYRDYEQYF

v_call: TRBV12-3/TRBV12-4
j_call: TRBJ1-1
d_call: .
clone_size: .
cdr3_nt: TGTGCCAGCACCCGAATATGGAACACTGAAGCTTTCTTT
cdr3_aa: CASTRIWNTEAFF

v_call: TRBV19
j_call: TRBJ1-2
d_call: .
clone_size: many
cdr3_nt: TGTGCCAGTAGTATAGGACCGACCAGGGATGGCTACACCTTC
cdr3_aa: CASSIGPTRDGYTF

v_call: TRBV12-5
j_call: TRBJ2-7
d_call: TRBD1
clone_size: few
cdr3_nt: TGTGCTAGTGGTTTGGTACTGGAACAGGGGATACACGAGCAGTACTTC
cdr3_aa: CASGLVLEQGIHEQYF

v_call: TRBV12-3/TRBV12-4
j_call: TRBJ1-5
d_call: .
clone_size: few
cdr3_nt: TGTGCCAGCAGTTTAAGGTCTCAGCCCCAGCATTTT
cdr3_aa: CASSLRSQPQHF

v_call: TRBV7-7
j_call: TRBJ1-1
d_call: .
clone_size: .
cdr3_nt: TGTGCTAGCAGCTACAACCAGAACACTGAAGCTTTCTTT
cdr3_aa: CASSYNQNTEAFF

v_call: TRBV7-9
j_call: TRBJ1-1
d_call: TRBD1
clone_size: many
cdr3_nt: TGTGCCAGCAGCCATGGACAGGGCCAGAACACTGAAGCTTTCTTT
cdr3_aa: CASSHGQGQNTEAFF

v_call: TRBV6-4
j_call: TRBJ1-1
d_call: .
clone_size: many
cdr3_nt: TGTGCCAGCAGTGCGGGGAGTGCCACTGAAGCTTTCTTT
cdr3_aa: CASSAGSATEAFF

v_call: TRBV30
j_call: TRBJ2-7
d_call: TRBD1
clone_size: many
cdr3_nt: TGTGCCTGGGGGGACAGGGGCTACGAGCAGTACTTC
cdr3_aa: CAWGDRGYEQYF

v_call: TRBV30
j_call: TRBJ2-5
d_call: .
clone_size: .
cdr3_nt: TGTGCCTGGTCAACAGAAAACCAAGAGACCCAGTACTTC
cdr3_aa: CAWSTENQETQYF

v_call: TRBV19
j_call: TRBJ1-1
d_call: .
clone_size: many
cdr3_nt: TGTGCCAGTAGTAGGGACAAGAACACTGAAGCTTTCTTT
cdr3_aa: CASSRDKNTEAFF